This T cell receptor beta chain emerged from a study of neoadjuvant nivolumab and ipilimumab in lung cancer. Study at large: Patients got nivolumab 3 mg/kg on days 1, 15 and 29; combination added ipilimumab 1 mg/kg day 1.

Of note for this clone: What it recognizes is unknown.

Clones were read by immunoSEQ multiplex PCR, and TCRdb kept only the in-frame ones, dropping some. The table shows approximately 3,300 clones, with around 90% occurring only once. Findings and caveats of the study: Resected tumors had greater TCR richness and clonality than uninvolved lung. Resected-tumor TCR richness correlated positively with pretherapy blood richness. Only two of four nivolumab-treated tumors gained richness and clonality by surgery.

The source was tumor tissue, collected after neoadjuvant nivolumab, alone or with ipilimumab, at or shortly before surgery. The sequence was collected from an adult with non-small cell lung cancer.

The CDR3: CASSLPLVGRNTEAFF. CDR3 DNA: TGTGCCAGCAGCTTGCCATTGGTGGGCAGGAACACTGAAGCTTTCTTT. This rearrangement joins TRBV5-6 to TRBJ1-1; unclear D gene. This CDR3 is 16 amino acids long. The germline CDR1 and CDR2 sequences are SGHDT and YYEEEE. With 1 base removed from V and 1 base from J, the gap between germline ends came to 14 bases.